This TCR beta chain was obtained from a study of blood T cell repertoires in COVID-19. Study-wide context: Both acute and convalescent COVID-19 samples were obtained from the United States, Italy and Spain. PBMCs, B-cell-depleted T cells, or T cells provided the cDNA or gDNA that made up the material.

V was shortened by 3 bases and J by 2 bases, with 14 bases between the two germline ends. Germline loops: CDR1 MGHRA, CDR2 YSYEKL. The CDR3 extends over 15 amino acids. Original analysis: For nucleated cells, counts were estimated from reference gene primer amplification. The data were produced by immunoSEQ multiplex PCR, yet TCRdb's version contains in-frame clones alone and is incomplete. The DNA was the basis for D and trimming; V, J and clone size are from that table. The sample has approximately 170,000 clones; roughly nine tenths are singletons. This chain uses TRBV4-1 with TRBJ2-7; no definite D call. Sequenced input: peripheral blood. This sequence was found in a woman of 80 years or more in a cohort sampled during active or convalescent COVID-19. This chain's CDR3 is CASSQGAQPTYEQYV. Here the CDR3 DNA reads TGCGCCAGCAGCCAGGGCGCGCAACCTACCTACGAGCAGTACGTC.